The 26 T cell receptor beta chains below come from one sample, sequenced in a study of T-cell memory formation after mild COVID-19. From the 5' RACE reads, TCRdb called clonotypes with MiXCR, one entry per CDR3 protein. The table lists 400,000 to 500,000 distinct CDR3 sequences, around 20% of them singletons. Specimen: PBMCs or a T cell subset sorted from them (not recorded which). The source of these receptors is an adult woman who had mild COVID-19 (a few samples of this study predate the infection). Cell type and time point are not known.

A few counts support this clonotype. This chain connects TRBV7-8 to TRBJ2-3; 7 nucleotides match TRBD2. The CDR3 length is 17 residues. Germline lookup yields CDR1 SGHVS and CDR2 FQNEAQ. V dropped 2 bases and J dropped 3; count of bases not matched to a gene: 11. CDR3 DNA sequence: TGTGCCAGCAGCTTAAGTCCTCCGGGAGGTGGAACAGATACGCAGTATTTT. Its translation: CASSLSPPGGGTDTQYF.

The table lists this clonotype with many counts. The CDR3 here is CASSLTLRGQFF. The CDR3 DNA follows: TGTGCCAGCAGCTTGACGTTGCGCGGGCAGTTCTTC. The rearrangement joins TRBV5-5 to TRBJ2-1; the D is unclear. The CDR3 extends over 12 amino acids. The V gene lost 1 base and the J gene lost 12 bases, with 11 bases spanning the gap. Germline assignment: CDR1 SGHKS and CDR2 YYEKEE (reference sequence). Combining the CDR3 with reference TRBV5-5 and TRBJ2-1 gives the whole variable domain DAGVTQSPTHLIKTRGQQVTLRCSPISGHKSVSWYQQVLGQGPQFIFQYYEKEERGRGNFPDRFSARQFPNYSSELNVNALLLGDSALYLCASSLTLRGQFFGPGTRLTVL.

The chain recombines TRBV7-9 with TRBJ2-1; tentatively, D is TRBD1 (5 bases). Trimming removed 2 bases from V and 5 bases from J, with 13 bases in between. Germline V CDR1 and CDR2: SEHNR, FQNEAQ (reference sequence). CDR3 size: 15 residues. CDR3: CASSLSRVVDNEQFF. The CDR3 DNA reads TGTGCCAGCAGCTTATCCAGGGTTGTGGACAATGAGCAGTTCTTC.

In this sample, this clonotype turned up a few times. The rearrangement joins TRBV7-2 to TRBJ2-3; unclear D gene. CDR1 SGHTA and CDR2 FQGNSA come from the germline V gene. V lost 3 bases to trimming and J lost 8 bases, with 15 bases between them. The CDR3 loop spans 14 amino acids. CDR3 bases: TGTGCCAGCAGCTTGGACGGCTCTTCCCGTACGCAGTATTTT. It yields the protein CASSLDGSSRTQYF.

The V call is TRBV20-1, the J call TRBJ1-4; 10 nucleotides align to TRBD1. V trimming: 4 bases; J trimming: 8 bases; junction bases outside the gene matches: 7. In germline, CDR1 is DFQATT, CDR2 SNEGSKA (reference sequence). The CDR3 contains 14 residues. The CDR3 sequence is CSAKPGTGVEKLFF. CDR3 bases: TGCAGTGCTAAGCCCGGGACAGGGGTCGAAAAACTGTTTTTT.

The CDR3 bases are TGCGCCAGCAGTCTGGTTTCTGTCACTGAAGCTTTCTTT. Protein: CASSLVSVTEAFF. The chain is built from TRBV5-1 and TRBJ1-1; D unresolved. Germline V gene lookup returns CDR1 SGHRS and CDR2 YFSETQ. V dropped 5 bases and J dropped 4 bases, with 12 bases sitting between them. The CDR3 is 13 residues long. The complete variable domain, with remaining parts taken from reference TRBV5-1 and TRBJ1-1, reads KAGVTQTPRYLIKTRGQQVTLSCSPISGHRSVSWYQQTPGQGLQFLFEYFSETQRNKGNFPGRFSGRQFSNSRSEMNVSTLELGDSALYLCASSLVSVTEAFFGQGTRLTVV.

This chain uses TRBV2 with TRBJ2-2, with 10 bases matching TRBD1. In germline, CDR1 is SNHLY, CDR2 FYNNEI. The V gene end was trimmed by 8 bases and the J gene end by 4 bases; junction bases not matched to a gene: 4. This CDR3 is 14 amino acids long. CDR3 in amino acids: CASGDRGLTGELFF. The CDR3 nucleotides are TGTGCCAGCGGGGACAGGGGTCTCACCGGGGAGCTGTTTTTT.

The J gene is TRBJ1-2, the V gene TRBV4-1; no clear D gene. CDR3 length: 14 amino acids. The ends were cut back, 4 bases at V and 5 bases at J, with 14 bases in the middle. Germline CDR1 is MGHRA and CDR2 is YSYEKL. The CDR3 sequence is CASSRERASYGYTF. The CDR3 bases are TGCGCCAGCAGCCGAGAGAGGGCCAGTTATGGCTACACCTTC.

The CDR3 here is CATSASTGYREKLFF. For the CDR3, the DNA is TGTGCCACCAGTGCCTCGACAGGGTATCGAGAAAAACTGTTTTTT. The gene calls are TRBV24-1 and TRBJ1-4, with 7 nucleotides matching TRBD1. CDR1 KGHDR and CDR2 SFDVKD come from the germline V gene. CDR3 length: 15 amino acids. After removal of 5 bases from V and 8 bases from J, the junction contained 10 bases not matched to a gene.

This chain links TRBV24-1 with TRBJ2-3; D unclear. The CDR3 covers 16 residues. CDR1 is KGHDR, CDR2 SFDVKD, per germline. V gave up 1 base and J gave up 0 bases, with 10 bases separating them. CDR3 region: CATSDFTDASTDTQYF. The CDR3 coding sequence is TGTGCCACCAGTGATTTTACAGACGCTAGCACAGATACGCAGTATTTT.

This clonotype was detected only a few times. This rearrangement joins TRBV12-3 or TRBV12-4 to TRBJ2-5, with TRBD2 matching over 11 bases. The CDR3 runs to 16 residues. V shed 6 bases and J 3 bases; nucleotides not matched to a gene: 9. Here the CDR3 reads CASSPARLAGKETQYF. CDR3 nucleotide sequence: TGTGCCAGCAGCCCCGCGCGACTAGCGGGAAAAGAGACCCAGTACTTC.

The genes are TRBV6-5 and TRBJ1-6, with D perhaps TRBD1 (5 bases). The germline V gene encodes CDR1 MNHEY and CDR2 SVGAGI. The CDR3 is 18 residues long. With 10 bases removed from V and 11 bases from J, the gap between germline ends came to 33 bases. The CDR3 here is CATEAGGAFPYLRAPLHF. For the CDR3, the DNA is TGTGCCACCGAGGCAGGTGGGGCCTTCCCCTACCTAAGAGCACCCCTCCACTTT.

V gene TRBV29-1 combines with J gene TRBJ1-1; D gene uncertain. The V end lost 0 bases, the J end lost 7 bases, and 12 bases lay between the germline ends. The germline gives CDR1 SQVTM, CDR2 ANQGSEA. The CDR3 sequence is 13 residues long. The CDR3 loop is CSVEDRQANEAFF. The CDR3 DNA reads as TGCAGCGTTGAAGATAGGCAGGCTAATGAAGCTTTCTTT.

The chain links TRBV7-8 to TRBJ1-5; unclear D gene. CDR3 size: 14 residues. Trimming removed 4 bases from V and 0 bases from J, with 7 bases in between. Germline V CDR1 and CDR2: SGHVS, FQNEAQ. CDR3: CASSYTVSNQPQHF. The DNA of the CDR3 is TGTGCCAGCAGCTACACAGTTAGCAATCAGCCCCAGCATTTT.

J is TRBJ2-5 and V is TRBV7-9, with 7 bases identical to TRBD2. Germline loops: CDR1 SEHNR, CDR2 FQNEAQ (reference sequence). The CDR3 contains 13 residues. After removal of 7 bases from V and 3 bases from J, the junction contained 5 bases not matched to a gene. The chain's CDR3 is CASKSGKEETQYF. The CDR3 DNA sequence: TGTGCCAGCAAAAGCGGGAAGGAAGAGACCCAGTACTTC. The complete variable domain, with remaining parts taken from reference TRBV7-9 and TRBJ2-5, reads DTGVSQNPRHKITKRGQNVTFRCDPISEHNRLYWYRQTLGQGPEFLTYFQNEAQLEKSRLLSDRFSAERPKGSFSTLEIQRTEQGDSAMYLCASKSGKEETQYFGPGTRLLVL.

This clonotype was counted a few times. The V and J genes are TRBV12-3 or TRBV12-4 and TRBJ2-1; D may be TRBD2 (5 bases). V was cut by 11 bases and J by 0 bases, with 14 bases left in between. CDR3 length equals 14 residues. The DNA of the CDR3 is TGTGCCGGATGTGCTGGGAGCTCCTACAATGAGCAGTTCTTC. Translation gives CAGCAGSSYNEQFF.

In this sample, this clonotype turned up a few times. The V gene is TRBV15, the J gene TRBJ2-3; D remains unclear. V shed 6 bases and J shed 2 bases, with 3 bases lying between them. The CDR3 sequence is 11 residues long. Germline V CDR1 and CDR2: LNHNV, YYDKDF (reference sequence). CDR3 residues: CATRDTDTQYF. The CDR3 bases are TGTGCCACCAGAGACACAGATACGCAGTATTTT.

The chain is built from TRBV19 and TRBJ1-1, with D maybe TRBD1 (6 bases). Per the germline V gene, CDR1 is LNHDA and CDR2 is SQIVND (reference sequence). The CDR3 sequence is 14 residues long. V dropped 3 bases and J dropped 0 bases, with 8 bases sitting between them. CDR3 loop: CASSITGMNTEAFF. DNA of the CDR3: TGTGCCAGTAGTATTACAGGGATGAACACTGAAGCTTTCTTT.

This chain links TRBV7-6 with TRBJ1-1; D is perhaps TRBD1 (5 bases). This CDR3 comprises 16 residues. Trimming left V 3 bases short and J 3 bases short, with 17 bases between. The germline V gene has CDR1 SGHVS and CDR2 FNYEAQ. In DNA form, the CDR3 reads TGTGCCAGCAGCTTTCATCCCGGGGGGAGCTACACTGAAGCTTTCTTT. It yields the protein CASSFHPGGSYTEAFF. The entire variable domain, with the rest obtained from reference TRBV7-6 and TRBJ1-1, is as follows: GAGVSQSPRYKVTKRGQDVALRCDPISGHVSLYWYRQALGQGPEFLTYFNYEAQQDKSGLPNDRFSAERPEGSISTLTIQRTEQRDSAMYRCASSFHPGGSYTEAFFGQGTRLTVV.

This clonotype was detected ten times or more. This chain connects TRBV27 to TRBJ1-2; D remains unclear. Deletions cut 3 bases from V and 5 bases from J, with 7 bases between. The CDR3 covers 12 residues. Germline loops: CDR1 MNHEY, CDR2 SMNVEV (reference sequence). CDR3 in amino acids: CASSFRGYGYTF. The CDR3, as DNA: TGTGCCAGCAGTTTTCGAGGGTATGGCTACACCTTC.

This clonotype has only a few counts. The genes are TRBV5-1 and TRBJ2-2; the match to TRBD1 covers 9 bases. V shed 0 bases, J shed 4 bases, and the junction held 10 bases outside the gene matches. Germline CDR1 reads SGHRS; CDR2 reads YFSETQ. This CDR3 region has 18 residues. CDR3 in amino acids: CASSLGRYRGPGTGELFF. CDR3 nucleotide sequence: TGCGCCAGCAGCTTGGGCCGATACAGGGGGCCGGGCACCGGGGAGCTGTTTTTT.

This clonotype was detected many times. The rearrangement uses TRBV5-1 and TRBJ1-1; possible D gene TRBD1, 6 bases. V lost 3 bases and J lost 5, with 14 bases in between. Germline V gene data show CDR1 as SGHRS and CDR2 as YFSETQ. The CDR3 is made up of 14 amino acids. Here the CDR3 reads CASSSRTAKTEAFF. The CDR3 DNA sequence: TGCGCCAGCAGCTCTCGGACAGCGAAAACTGAAGCTTTCTTT.

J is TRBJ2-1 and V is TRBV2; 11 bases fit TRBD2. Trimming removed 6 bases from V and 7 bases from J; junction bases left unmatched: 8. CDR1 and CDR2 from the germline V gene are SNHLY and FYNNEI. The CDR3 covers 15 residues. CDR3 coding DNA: TGTGCCAGCAGACTAGCGGGGGCACCTAGGAATGAGCAGTTCTTC. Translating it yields CASRLAGAPRNEQFF.

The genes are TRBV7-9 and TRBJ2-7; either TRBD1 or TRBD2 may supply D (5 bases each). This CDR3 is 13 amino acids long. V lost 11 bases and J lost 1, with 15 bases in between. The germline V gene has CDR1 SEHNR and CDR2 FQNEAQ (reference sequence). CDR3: CALPGRLSYEQYF. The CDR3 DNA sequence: TGTGCCTTGCCGGGACGGCTTTCCTACGAGCAGTACTTC.

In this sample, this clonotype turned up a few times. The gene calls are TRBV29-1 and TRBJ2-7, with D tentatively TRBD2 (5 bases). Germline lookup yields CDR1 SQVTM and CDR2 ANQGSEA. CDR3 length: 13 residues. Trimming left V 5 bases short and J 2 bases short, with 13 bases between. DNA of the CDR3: TGCAGCGTTTTGGGAGATACCGCCTACGAGCAGTACTTC. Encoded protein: CSVLGDTAYEQYF.

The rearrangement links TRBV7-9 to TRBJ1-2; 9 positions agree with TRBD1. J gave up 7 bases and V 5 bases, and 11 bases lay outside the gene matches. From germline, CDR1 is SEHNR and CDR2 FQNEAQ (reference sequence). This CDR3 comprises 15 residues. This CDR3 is CASSPVGQGLSGYTF. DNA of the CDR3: TGTGCCAGCAGCCCTGTCGGACAGGGGTTGAGTGGCTACACCTTC.